A single sample is the source of the 8 T cell receptor delta chains below, sequenced in a study of gamma-delta T cells after stem cell transplantation. TCRdb reanalyzed the RT-PCR reads using CATT. The sample lists around 1,300 delta-chain clones, approximately 2.4% seen once, with approximately 46% in the top ten. The material sequenced was gamma-delta T cells. The receptors here all came from a human donor. It is not recorded whose cells these are; they may come from a transplant donor.

The sample holds a few counts of this clone. The protein held in TCRdb is that of a much larger clone and does not match this DNA's translation at residues 4 and 6, likely because of a read error; the protein shown is translated from the DNA. This rearrangement joins TRDV2 to TRDJ1; 9 bases map to TRDD3. The CDR3 is 19 amino acids. With 5 bases clipped from V and 4 bases from J, the junction kept 22 bases outside the gene matches. From germline, CDR1 is GEAIGNYY and CDR2 EKD. This CDR3 reads CACGIVTLGDPEISDKLIF. CDR3 bases: TGTGCCTGTGGCATCGTTACTCTGGGGGATCCAGAAATAAGCGATAAACTCATCTTT.

On this clone itself: The likely explanation is a read error, given a far larger clone one base away. The chain carries TRDV2 and TRDJ1; 9 bases match TRDD3. The CDR3 consists of 17 residues. The germline CDR1 and CDR2 sequences are GEAIGNYY and EKD. CDR3 region: CAYDLLGERGNTDKLIF. In nucleotides, the CDR3 is TGTGCCTATGACCTACTGGGGGAGAGGGGGAACACCGATAAACTCATCTTT.

About this clone itself: This is likely an artifact of a read error, given a far larger clone one base away. Other DNA sequences of this sample code for an identical CDR3. The rearrangement links TRDV2 to TRDJ1; D gene uncertain. Germline CDR1 and CDR2: GEAIGNYY and EKD. This CDR3 comprises 19 residues. CDR3 region: CACDTVTNGVETYTDKLIF. In DNA form, the CDR3 reads TGTGCCTGTGACACGGTAACGAATGGTGTGGAGACGTACACCGACAAACTCATCTTT.

This clone is medium-sized within its sample. Given a far larger clone just one base away, this is likely a sequencing read error. J is TRDJ1 and V is TRDV1; 9 positions agree with TRDD3. Germline V gives CDR1 TSWWSYY, CDR2 QGS. The CDR3 length is 22 residues. V gave up 4 bases and J gave up 0 bases; unmatched junction bases: 24. The CDR3 reads CALGGLHTGYWGTDPYTDKLIF. The CDR3 coding sequence is TGTGCTCTTGGGGGCCTCCATACGGGGTACTGGGGGACCGACCCGTACACCGATAAACTCATCTTT.

With respect to this clone: A far larger clone is off by one base, so a read error is likely. The gene calls are TRDV2 and TRDJ1; 8 nucleotides agree with TRDD3. This CDR3 has 18 amino acids. Germline CDR1 GEAIGNYY, CDR2 EKD. V was pared by 0 bases and J by 3 bases, with 14 bases of the junction left unmatched. DNA for the CDR3: TGTGCCTGTGACACCAGGGTACGAGGGCTGGGGGACGCCGATAAACTCATCTTT. Translation gives CACDTRVRGLGDADKLIF.

This clone was picked up many times. This likely stems from a read error, as it lies one base from a far larger clone. The rearrangement joins TRDV2 to TRDJ1, with 8 bases identical to TRDD3. Germline loops: CDR1 GEAIGNYY, CDR2 EKD. This CDR3 comprises 14 residues. The CDR3 reads CACDARGIADKLTF. CDR3 nucleotides: TGTGCCTGTGACGCCAGGGGGATAGCCGATAAACTCACCTTT.

This clone was observed a handful of times. TCRdb shows a much larger clone's protein in place of this DNA's translation, and the two differ at residue 11, likely through a read error; the protein shown is translated from the DNA. This sequence joins TRDV1 and TRDJ1; TRDD3 matches 7 bases. The CDR3 is 16 amino acids. Per the germline V gene, CDR1 is TSWWSYY and CDR2 is QGS. Trimming at V came to 3 bases and at J to 3 bases, leaving 10 bases not matched to a gene. CDR3 nucleotide sequence: TGTGCTCTTGGGGATCGCTGGGGGCCTAACGCCGATAAACTCATCTTT. It is translated as CALGDRWGPNADKLIF.

Notes on this clone: One base away lies a much larger clone, so this may be a sequencing read error. This chain links TRDV1 with TRDJ3, with D perhaps being TRDD2 or TRDD3 (6 bases each). V shed 2 bases and J shed 0 bases, with 26 bases lying between them. Germline V gene lookup returns CDR1 TSWWSYY and CDR2 QGS. The CDR3 sequence is 23 residues long. This CDR3 reads CALGERGFLWTGTSSWDTRQMFF. CDR3 nucleotide sequence: TGTGCTCTTGGGGAAAGGGGGTTCCTATGGACTGGGACGAGCTCCTGGGACACCCGACAGATGTTTTTC.